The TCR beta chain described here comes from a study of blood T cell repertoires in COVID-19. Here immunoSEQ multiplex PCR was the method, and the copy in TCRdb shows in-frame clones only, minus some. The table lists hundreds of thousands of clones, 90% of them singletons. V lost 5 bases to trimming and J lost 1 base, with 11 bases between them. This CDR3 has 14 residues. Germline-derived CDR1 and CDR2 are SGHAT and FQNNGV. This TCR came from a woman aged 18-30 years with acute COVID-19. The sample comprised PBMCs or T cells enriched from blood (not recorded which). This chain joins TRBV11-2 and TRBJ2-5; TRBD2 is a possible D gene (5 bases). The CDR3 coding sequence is TGTGCCAGCAGCCGAGGGCAGATCCAAGAGACCCAGTACTTC. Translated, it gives CASSRGQIQETQYF.